This TCR beta chain was recorded in a study of cytomegalovirus exposure and HLA in healthy donors. This clone was counted only a few times. The PCR contained 60 Vbeta and 13 Jbeta primers. Profiling relied on immunoSEQ multiplex PCR, and the TCRdb table lists in-frame clones only, not all of them. The sample comprises 150,000 to 200,000 clones, roughly 78% of which are singletons, and roughly 7.1% rests with the top ten. The sample consisted of PBMCs. This TCR came from a man in his forties or fifties in good health and CMV-seropositive.

The CDR3 spells CASSQGDSKQETQYF. Here the CDR3 DNA reads TGCGCCAGCAGCCAAGGGGACAGTAAGCAAGAGACCCAGTACTTC. The V and J genes are TRBV4-3 and TRBJ2-5; TRBD1 matches at 7 bases. Trimming at V came to 1 base and at J to 2 bases, leaving 4 bases not matched to a gene. CDR3 length equals 15 residues. The germline V gene encodes CDR1 LGHNA and CDR2 YSLEER.